This T cell receptor (beta chain) came from a study of blood T cell repertoires in COVID-19. Original processing methods: The assay estimated nucleated cells by amplifying reference gene primers. The table came from immunoSEQ multiplex PCR; TCRdb's copy has only in-frame clones and leaves some out. V and J calls and clone size are those listed in that table; D and trimming were worked out from the DNA. The table lists about 250,000 clones, 80% to 90% of them singletons, with under 2% in the top ten. Trimming shortened V by 7 bases and J by 1 base, and 10 bases separated the two germline ends. Germline V gene data show CDR1 as SNHLY and CDR2 as FYNNEI. This CDR3 has 13 amino acids. Cohort allocation depended upon clinical history that participants reported.

Material: PBMCs or T cells enriched from blood (not recorded which). The source is a man between 35 and 55 years old who had recovered from COVID-19. The rearrangement joins TRBV2 to TRBJ1-1, with unresolved D. CDR3 sequence reads: CASTQGRNTEAFF. The CDR3 bases are TGTGCCAGCACCCAAGGGAGGAACACTGAAGCTTTCTTT.